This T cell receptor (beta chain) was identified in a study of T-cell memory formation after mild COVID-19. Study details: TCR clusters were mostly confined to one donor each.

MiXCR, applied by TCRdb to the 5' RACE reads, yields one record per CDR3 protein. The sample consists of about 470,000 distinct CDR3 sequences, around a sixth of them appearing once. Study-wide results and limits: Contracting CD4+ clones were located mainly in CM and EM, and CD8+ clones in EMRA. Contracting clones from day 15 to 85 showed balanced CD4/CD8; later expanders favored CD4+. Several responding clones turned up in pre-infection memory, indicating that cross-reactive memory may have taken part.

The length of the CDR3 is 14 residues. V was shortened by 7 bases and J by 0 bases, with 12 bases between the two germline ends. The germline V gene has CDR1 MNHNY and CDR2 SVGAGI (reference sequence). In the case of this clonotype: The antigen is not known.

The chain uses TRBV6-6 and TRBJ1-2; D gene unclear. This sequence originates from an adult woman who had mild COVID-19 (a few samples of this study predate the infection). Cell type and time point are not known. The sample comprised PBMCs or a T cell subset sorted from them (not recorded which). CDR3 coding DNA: TGTGCCAGCACCGAAGACATAACTAACTATGGCTACACCTTC. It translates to CASTEDITNYGYTF.